The rows below give T cell receptor beta chains drawn from one sample of a study of blood T cell repertoires in COVID-19. Assay: immunoSEQ multiplex PCR; the TCRdb copy retains only in-frame clones and omits some. The sample lists about 59,000 clones, around 80% seen once, with 6.5% to 8.5% in the top ten. Sequencing input: peripheral blood. These receptors were taken from a man aged 55 to 70 with acute or convalescent COVID-19. Each CDR3 is given without its conserved first and last residue. Clone size is not always given. Where it is, it says once, few, many or a class for expanded clones.

clone_size: -
v_call: TRBV18
j_call: TRBJ2-1
cdr3_aa: ASSPASTDEQF

clone_size: -
v_call: TRBV3-1/TRBV3-2
j_call: TRBJ1-1
cdr3_aa: ASRGSGARTEAF

clone_size: -
v_call: TRBV3-1/TRBV3-2
j_call: TRBJ2-5
cdr3_aa: ASSLPGGLGTQY

clone_size: -
v_call: TRBV5-8
j_call: TRBJ2-3
cdr3_aa: ASSLGLAGGSDTQY

clone_size: -
v_call: TRBV7-3
j_call: TRBJ2-3
cdr3_aa: ASTPSGPTDTQY

clone_size: -
v_call: TRBV2
j_call: TRBJ1-5
cdr3_aa: ASRLRENRNQPQH

clone_size: -
v_call: TRBV11-2
j_call: TRBJ2-3
cdr3_aa: ASSPRTGEDTDTQY

clone_size: once
v_call: TRBV11-1
j_call: TRBJ2-1
cdr3_aa: ASSGGLAGYNEQF

clone_size: -
v_call: TRBV3-1/TRBV3-2
j_call: TRBJ2-5
cdr3_aa: ASSLRDRVVEETQY

clone_size: -
v_call: TRBV30
j_call: TRBJ1-4
cdr3_aa: AWSLGANEKLF